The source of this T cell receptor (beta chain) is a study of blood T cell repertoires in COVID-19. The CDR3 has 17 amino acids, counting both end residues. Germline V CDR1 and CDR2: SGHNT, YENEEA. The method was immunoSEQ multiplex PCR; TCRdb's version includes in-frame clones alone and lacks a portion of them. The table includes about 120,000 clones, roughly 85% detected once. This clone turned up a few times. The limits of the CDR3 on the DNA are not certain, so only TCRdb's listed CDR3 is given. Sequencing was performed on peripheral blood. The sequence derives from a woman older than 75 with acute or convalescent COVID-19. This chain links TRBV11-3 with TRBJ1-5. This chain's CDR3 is CASSFGAGRYSNQPQHF.